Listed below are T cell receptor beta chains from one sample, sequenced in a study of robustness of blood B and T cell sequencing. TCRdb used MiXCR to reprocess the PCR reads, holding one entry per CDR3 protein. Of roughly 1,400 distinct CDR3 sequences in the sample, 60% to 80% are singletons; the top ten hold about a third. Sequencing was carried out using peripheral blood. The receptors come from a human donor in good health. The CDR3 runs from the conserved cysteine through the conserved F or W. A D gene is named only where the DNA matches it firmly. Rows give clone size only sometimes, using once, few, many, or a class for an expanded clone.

TGTGCCAGCAGTCCGGACAGGGAGGGCACTGAAGCTTTCTTT,CASSPDREGTEAFF,TRBD1,-,TRBV27,TRBJ1-1
TGTGCCAGCAGCCGAGATAGCGGGGGGAGTTACAATGAGCAGTTCTTC,CASSRDSGGSYNEQFF,TRBD2,-,TRBV3-1,TRBJ2-1
TGTGCCAGCAGCTTGCGGTCAGGACTATACAATGAGCAGTTCTTC,CASSLRSGLYNEQFF,-,-,TRBV7-7,TRBJ2-1
TGTGCCACCAGTGCTCTGGCAGATACGCAGTATTTT,CATSALADTQYF,-,-,TRBV24-1,TRBJ2-3
TGTGCCAGCAGCTTGGATAGCGGCATAGAGACCCAGTACTTC,CASSLDSGIETQYF,-,-,TRBV5-6,TRBJ2-5
TGCAGTGCGGACGGGACTAGCGGGGGGGGGCGCACAGATACGCAGTATTTT,CSADGTSGGGRTDTQYF,TRBD2,-,TRBV20-1,TRBJ2-3
TGTGCCAGCAGCTTGCAGGGGGAAGTGCAGTTCTTC,CASSLQGEVQFF,TRBD1,-,TRBV7-9,TRBJ2-1
TGTGCCACCAGTGACGCGCGGCGGGGGATGCAGCCCCAGCATTTT,CATSDARRGMQPQHF,-,-,TRBV24-1,TRBJ1-5
TGCAGCGTCGGTACCGGGACTAGGGGTGCAACTAATGAAAAACTGTTTTTT,CSVGTGTRGATNEKLFF,-,-,TRBV29-1,TRBJ1-4
TGTGCCTGGAGTGTACAAGGAAACACCATATATTTT,CAWSVQGNTIYF,-,-,TRBV30,TRBJ1-3
TGTGCCAGCAGTCCCGCCCCCAATGAGCAGTTCTTC,CASSPAPNEQFF,-,-,TRBV12-3/TRBV12-4,TRBJ2-1
TGTGCCAGCAGCCCCGGGACTGGGGCCTACGAGCAGTACTTC,CASSPGTGAYEQYF,-,-,TRBV11-1,TRBJ2-7
TGCAGTGCTAGAGACCCCCGGGGGGCCGCGAAAGAGACCCAGTACTTC,CSARDPRGAAKETQYF,-,-,TRBV20-1,TRBJ2-5
TGTGCCTGGAGCCCGGGGACCTCCAGCCATGAGCAGTTCTTC,CAWSPGTSSHEQFF,-,-,TRBV30,TRBJ2-1
TGCAGTGCCCAACTGAGCGGGGGGGCCCTGGAGACCCAGTACTTC,CSAQLSGGALETQYF,TRBD2,-,TRBV20-1,TRBJ2-5
TGCAGTGCTGACTCCGGGACTAGCGGACGCACAGATACGCAGTATTTT,CSADSGTSGRTDTQYF,TRBD2,-,TRBV20-1,TRBJ2-3
TGCGCCAGCAGCTTGGGCGGCGGGGACTACACCGGGGAGCTGTTTTTT,CASSLGGGDYTGELFF,-,-,TRBV5-1,TRBJ2-2
TGTGCCAGCAGCTCCACAGTGGACTACGAGCAGTACTTC,CASSSTVDYEQYF,-,-,TRBV7-9,TRBJ2-7
TGCGCCAGCAGCTTGGCGGGAGGGTTGGAGACCCAGTACTTC,CASSLAGGLETQYF,TRBD2,-,TRBV5-1,TRBJ2-5
TGTGCCATCAGTGTGCAGGGCTCTGGAAACACCATATATTTT,CAISVQGSGNTIYF,-,-,TRBV10-3,TRBJ1-3
TGTGCCAGCAGTTATTCCGAGACAGTCCCCAGCTCCTATAATTCACCCCTCCACTTT,CASSYSETVPSSYNSPLHF,-,large,TRBV6-2/TRBV6-3,TRBJ1-6
TGTGCCACCAGCAGAGATTCAGGGGAAGTTGGGCAGCCCCAGCATTTT,CATSRDSGEVGQPQHF,-,few,TRBV15,TRBJ1-5
TGTGCCAGCAGCCGGGACAGAGCCTACGAGCAGTACTTC,CASSRDRAYEQYF,TRBD1,few,TRBV12-3/TRBV12-4,TRBJ2-7
TGTGCCTGGAGTGTAGGGATGAACACTGAAGCTTTCTTT,CAWSVGMNTEAFF,-,-,TRBV30,TRBJ1-1
TGTGCCAGCAGCGTAGATCACACCGGGGAGCTGTTTTTT,CASSVDHTGELFF,-,-,TRBV9,TRBJ2-2
TGTGCCAGCGCGCCTCGGGCTTATTACCCGCCAGATACGCAGTATTTT,CASAPRAYYPPDTQYF,-,-,TRBV27,TRBJ2-3
TGTGCCAGCAGCCTCCAGGGAAACACCGGGGAGCTGTTTTTT,CASSLQGNTGELFF,-,-,TRBV11-3,TRBJ2-2
TGTGCCAGCACCCCCGAACAGGGAGGCTATGGCTACACCTTC,CASTPEQGGYGYTF,-,-,TRBV12-3/TRBV12-4,TRBJ1-2
TGTGCCAGCAGCTTTCGGGGGCAGGGGGTCTATGGCTACACCTTC,CASSFRGQGVYGYTF,TRBD1,once,TRBV5-6,TRBJ1-2
TGTGCCTGGAGTGGGAAAGCGGGGTCCTACAATGAGCAGTTCTTC,CAWSGKAGSYNEQFF,TRBD2,-,TRBV30,TRBJ2-1
TGTGCCACCAGGGGGGCTACCACCGGGGAGCTGTTTTTT,CATRGATTGELFF,-,-,TRBV24-1,TRBJ2-2
TGTGCCACCAGTGATACCCGCAGGGGTCGCTCTGGGGCCAACGTCCTGACTTTC,CATSDTRRGRSGANVLTF,-,-,TRBV24-1,TRBJ2-6
TGCGCCAGCAGCTTGGAAGCGAGGGTCTTTGCTGAAGCTTTCTTT,CASSLEARVFAEAFF,-,-,TRBV5-1,TRBJ1-1
TGTGCCAGCAGTTTTGACCGGGGGGAATCCTACGAGCAGTACTTC,CASSFDRGESYEQYF,TRBD2,few,TRBV27,TRBJ2-7
TGTGCCAGCAGAGTTCAAGGGGGTGTTGGCTACGAGCAGTACTTC,CASRVQGGVGYEQYF,-,once,TRBV2,TRBJ2-7
TGTGCCTGGAGTGTCACAGGGAAGACGCAAGGCTACACCTTC,CAWSVTGKTQGYTF,-,-,TRBV30,TRBJ1-2
TGTGCCAGCACCTATCTAGGGGACGCCCCGATATATGGCTACACCTTC,CASTYLGDAPIYGYTF,-,-,TRBV7-9,TRBJ1-2
TGTGCCAGCAGTTTACAAGGGTTAACCTACGAGCAGTACTTC,CASSLQGLTYEQYF,-,-,TRBV12-3/TRBV12-4,TRBJ2-7
TGTGCCATCAGTGAGTCAAATCAGCCCCAGCATTTT,CAISESNQPQHF,-,-,TRBV10-3,TRBJ1-5
TGTGCCAGCAGCGAAGATCTGAACACTGAAGCTTTCTTT,CASSEDLNTEAFF,-,few,TRBV7-7,TRBJ1-1
TGTGCCAGCAGTTTCCGGCACCTGAATGAAAAACTGTTTTTT,CASSFRHLNEKLFF,-,once,TRBV6-5,TRBJ1-4
TGCGCCAGCAACGAGGACAGGGCTTCACCCCTCCACTTT,CASNEDRASPLHF,TRBD1,-,TRBV5-1,TRBJ1-6
TGCAGTGCTAGTCACAGGGGATCCGGAAACACCATATATTTT,CSASHRGSGNTIYF,TRBD1,-,TRBV20-1,TRBJ1-3
TGTGCCAGCAGAGGGACAGGGGGCACAGATACGCAGTATTTT,CASRGTGGTDTQYF,TRBD1,-,TRBV13,TRBJ2-3
TGCAGCGTTCAAGGGGGGATCGGGCAGTTCTTC,CSVQGGIGQFF,-,few,TRBV29-1,TRBJ2-1
TGCGCCAGCAGCTTTCAAATCCGGACTAGCGGGGACGAGCAGTACTTC,CASSFQIRTSGDEQYF,TRBD2,-,TRBV5-1,TRBJ2-7
TGTGCCAGCAGCTTGATATCGGGGACTGAAGCTTTCTTT,CASSLISGTEAFF,-,-,TRBV5-5,TRBJ1-1
TGCAGCGTTGACCCAGGCTGGGGGTATGGCTACACCTTC,CSVDPGWGYGYTF,-,few,TRBV29-1,TRBJ1-2
TGCGCCAGCAGTGAGTCCAGGGGGACAGAACACACCGAGCAGTACTTC,CASSESRGTEHTEQYF,TRBD1,-,TRBV10-1,TRBJ2-7
TGCAGCGCCTGGCAGGGGAACACTGAAGCTTTCTTT,CSAWQGNTEAFF,-,-,TRBV29-1,TRBJ1-1
TGTGCCAGCAGGTGGGGACAGCCTAATGAGCAGTTCTTC,CASRWGQPNEQFF,TRBD1,-,TRBV2,TRBJ2-1
TGTGCCAGCAGCTCCACACCAAGAGGGGGGGGCCAGAACACTGAAGCTTTCTTT,CASSSTPRGGGQNTEAFF,-,large,TRBV7-6,TRBJ1-1
TGTGCCAGCAGCCTAGGGACAGGGTCAACCAATGAGCAGTTCTTC,CASSLGTGSTNEQFF,TRBD1,-,TRBV7-9,TRBJ2-1
TGTGCCAGCAGCCCGGGACAGCCCTACGAGCAGTACTTC,CASSPGQPYEQYF,TRBD1,-,TRBV12-3/TRBV12-4,TRBJ2-7
TGCGCCAGCAGTGAGCTTTCCGGGACAGGGAAGGATACGCAGTATTTT,CASSELSGTGKDTQYF,TRBD1,-,TRBV10-1,TRBJ2-3